Listed below are T cell receptor beta chains from one sample, sequenced in a study of blood T cell repertoires in COVID-19. Assay: immunoSEQ multiplex PCR; the TCRdb copy retains only in-frame clones and omits some. The table shows about 210,000 clones, with about 85% occurring only once. The sequencing sample was made of peripheral blood. The source is a man aged 65 to 79 with acute or convalescent COVID-19. Both conserved end residues are part of each CDR3. The D gene is left open where the match is weak. Expanded clones are given a class, and other clones once, few, many or no size at all.

D gene: TRBD2; clone size: once; V gene: TRBV6-1; CDR3 protein: CASSEASGSRTDTQYF
D gene: -; clone size: -; V gene: TRBV4-1; CDR3 protein: CASSGAGSYNEQFF
D gene: TRBD1; clone size: few; V gene: TRBV7-9; CDR3 protein: CASSSPRLGQAGFNYGYTF
D gene: -; clone size: -; V gene: TRBV30; CDR3 protein: CAWSLSYNEQFF
D gene: -; clone size: -; V gene: TRBV6-5; CDR3 protein: CASSYSSGASGSGYTF
D gene: TRBD1; clone size: -; V gene: TRBV5-1; CDR3 protein: CASSPGTGTYEQYF
D gene: -; clone size: once; V gene: TRBV5-1; CDR3 protein: CASSLLTGYEQYF
D gene: -; clone size: -; V gene: TRBV9; CDR3 protein: CASSLEGGKTQYF
D gene: -; clone size: -; V gene: TRBV4-1; CDR3 protein: CASSQGDRYNEKLFF
D gene: TRBD2; clone size: -; V gene: TRBV5-6; CDR3 protein: CASSLLGSSGSYEQYF
D gene: -; clone size: -; V gene: TRBV24-1; CDR3 protein: CATSETDRETQYF
D gene: TRBD2; clone size: -; V gene: TRBV4-3; CDR3 protein: CASSQAGTSGRDTQYF
D gene: TRBD2; clone size: -; V gene: TRBV14; CDR3 protein: CASSPGASGFTGELFF
D gene: TRBD1; clone size: -; V gene: TRBV6-5; CDR3 protein: CASSYGTGNNSPLHF
D gene: TRBD1; clone size: -; V gene: TRBV19; CDR3 protein: CATTNFGQGTYNEQFF
D gene: TRBD1; clone size: -; V gene: TRBV18; CDR3 protein: CASSMGYRGGNQPQHF
D gene: -; clone size: -; V gene: TRBV5-1; CDR3 protein: CACSRTSSSYNSPLHF
D gene: TRBD1; clone size: -; V gene: TRBV19; CDR3 protein: CASGQGASSYEQYF
D gene: -; clone size: -; V gene: TRBV28; CDR3 protein: CATLKGGDVPYF
D gene: TRBD1; clone size: -; V gene: TRBV6-5; CDR3 protein: CASRTMGQRYGYTF
D gene: -; clone size: -; V gene: TRBV5-1; CDR3 protein: CASSLGAGYTDTQYF
D gene: -; clone size: -; V gene: TRBV27; CDR3 protein: CASSPRDSLAPQHF
D gene: -; clone size: once; V gene: TRBV5-1; CDR3 protein: CASSLSGGAYNEQFF
D gene: TRBD2; clone size: -; V gene: TRBV19; CDR3 protein: CASTPLVASGRALNEQFF
D gene: TRBD1; clone size: -; V gene: TRBV28; CDR3 protein: CASTPGTDNSPLHF